The text below deals with one T cell receptor beta chain. Its antigen remains unidentified. Qualities for individual bases were not recorded, and no much larger clone is one base off. The immunoSEQ Assay, a bias-controlled multiplex PCR, was used to amplify TCRbeta CDR3 regions from genomic DNA. Per the authors' processing: Within the assay, amplification of reference gene primers was used to estimate how many nucleated cells each sample contained. To quantify the absolute abundance of each unique TCRbeta CDR3 rearrangement, sequence reads were collapsed and filtered. Productive Simpson clonality was computed per sample as the square root of Simpson's diversity index over productive rearrangements. Here the immuneACCESS table is served through TCRdb, limited to in-frame sequences with V and J called. Missing clones are a known gap in these copies; in checked studies unresolved V genes cover under half, and the rest lacks a known reason. V, J and clone size were drawn from that table, and D and trimming were deduced from the DNA. Within this sample are tens of thousands of clones, with 75% to 85% of them counted one time only. The ten largest make up roughly a fifth of the sample.

These data belong to a study of blood T cell repertoires in COVID-19 (dated by TCRdb to between 2020 and 2021). With regard to the full study: Collaborator samples came from the United States, Italy and Spain and covered acute and convalescent phases of COVID-19. HLA class I and class II types, where available, came from metadata supplied by the sample provider rather than from assay-based typing. Samples came from the ongoing ImmuneRACE study (first 160 participants) plus 1,254 subjects from 6 global collaborators. The material from the prospective study consisted of cDNA or gDNA derived from T cells, B-cell-depleted T cells, or PBMCs. The dataset comprised deeply sampled blood TCRbeta repertoires from subjects exposed to, actively infected with, or recovered from COVID-19. A freely available public database, intended as a resource for researchers studying the immune response to SARS-CoV-2, is where the repertoires were released. A de-identified subject ID, COVID-19 status, age in years and sex were almost always included in the sample metadata.

The CDR3 contains 14 residues, cysteine and phenylalanine counted. Solely the CDR3 DNA is kept, with 42 bases framed from the first base. V is clipped by 5 bases and J by 5 bases, and the sequence between their germline boundaries is 13 bases long. Taken from the germline V gene (reference sequence), the CDR1 and CDR2 loops are SEHNR and FQNEAQ. The full study reports these points: How much clinical and demographic metadata was included differed by source and by participant, and the metadata was provided uncurated.

Whole blood was collected in K2EDTA tubes by collaborating institutions according to the institutions' own protocols. For TCRbeta analysis, collaborators shipped samples in one of three forms: frozen whole blood, isolated PBMCs, or DNA extracted from either of those sample types. The specimen was peripheral blood. The receptor's source is a woman of 80 years or more with acute or convalescent COVID-19. The V and J genes are TRBV7-9 and TRBJ1-5, with the D gene not clear enough to name. The nucleotide sequence reads TGTGCCAGCAGCCGCGGATCACGCGATCAGCCCCAGCATTTT. It codes for CASSRGSRDQPQHF.